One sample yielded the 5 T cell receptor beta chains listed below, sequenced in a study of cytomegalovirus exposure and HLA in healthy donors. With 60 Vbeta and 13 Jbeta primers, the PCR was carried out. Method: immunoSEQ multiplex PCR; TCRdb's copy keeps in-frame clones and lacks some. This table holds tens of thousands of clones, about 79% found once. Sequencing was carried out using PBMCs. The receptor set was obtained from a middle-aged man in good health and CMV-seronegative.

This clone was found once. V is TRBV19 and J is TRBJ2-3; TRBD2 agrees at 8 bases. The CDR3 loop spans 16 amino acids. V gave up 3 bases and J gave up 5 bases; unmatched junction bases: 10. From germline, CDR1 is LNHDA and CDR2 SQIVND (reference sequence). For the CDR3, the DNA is TGTGCCAGTAGTATTCAACTAGCGGTAGGGGGAGATACGCAGTATTTT. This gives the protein CASSIQLAVGGDTQYF.

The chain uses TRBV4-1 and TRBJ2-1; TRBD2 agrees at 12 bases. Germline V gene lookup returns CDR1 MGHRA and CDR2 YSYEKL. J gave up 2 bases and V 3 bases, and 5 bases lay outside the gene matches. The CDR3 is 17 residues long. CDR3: CASSHPSGRGTYNEQFF. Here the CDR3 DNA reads TGCGCCAGCAGCCACCCTAGCGGGAGGGGTACCTACAATGAGCAGTTCTTC.

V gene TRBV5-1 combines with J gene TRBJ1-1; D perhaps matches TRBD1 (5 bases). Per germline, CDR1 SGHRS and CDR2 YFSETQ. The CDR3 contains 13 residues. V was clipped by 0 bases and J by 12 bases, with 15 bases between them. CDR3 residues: CASSLGLAGETFF. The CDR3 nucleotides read TGCGCCAGCAGCTTGGGATTGGCGGGGGAAACTTTCTTT.

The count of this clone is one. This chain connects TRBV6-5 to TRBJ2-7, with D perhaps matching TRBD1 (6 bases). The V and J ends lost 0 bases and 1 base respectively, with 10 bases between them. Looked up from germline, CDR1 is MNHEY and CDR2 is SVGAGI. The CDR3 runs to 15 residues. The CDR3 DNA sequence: TGTGCCAGCAGTTACTCTCGAGGACAGTCCTACGAGCAGTACTTC. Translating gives CASSYSRGQSYEQYF.

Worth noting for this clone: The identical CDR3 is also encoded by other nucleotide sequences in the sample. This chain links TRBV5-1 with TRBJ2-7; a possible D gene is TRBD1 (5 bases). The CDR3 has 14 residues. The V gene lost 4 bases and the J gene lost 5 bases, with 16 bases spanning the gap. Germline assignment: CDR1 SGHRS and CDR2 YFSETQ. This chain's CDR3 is CASSHGQGRHEQYF. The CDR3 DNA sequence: TGCGCCAGCAGCCACGGGCAGGGTCGCCACGAGCAGTACTTC.